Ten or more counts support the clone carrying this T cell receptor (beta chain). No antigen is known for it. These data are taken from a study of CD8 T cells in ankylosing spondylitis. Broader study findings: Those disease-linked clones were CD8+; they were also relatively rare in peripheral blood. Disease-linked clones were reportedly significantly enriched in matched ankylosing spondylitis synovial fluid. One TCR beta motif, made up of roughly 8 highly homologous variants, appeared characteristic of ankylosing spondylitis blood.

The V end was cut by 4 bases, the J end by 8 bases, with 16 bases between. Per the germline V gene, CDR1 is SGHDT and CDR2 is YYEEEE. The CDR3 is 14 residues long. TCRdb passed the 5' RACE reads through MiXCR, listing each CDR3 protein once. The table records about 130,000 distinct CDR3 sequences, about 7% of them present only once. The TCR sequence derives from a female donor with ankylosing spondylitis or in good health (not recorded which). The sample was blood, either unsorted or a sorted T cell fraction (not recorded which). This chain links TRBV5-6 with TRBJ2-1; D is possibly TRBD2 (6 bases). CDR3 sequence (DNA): TGTGCCAGCAGCGCGGGGATGGTGATATATGAGCAGTTCTTC. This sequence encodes CASSAGMVIYEQFF.